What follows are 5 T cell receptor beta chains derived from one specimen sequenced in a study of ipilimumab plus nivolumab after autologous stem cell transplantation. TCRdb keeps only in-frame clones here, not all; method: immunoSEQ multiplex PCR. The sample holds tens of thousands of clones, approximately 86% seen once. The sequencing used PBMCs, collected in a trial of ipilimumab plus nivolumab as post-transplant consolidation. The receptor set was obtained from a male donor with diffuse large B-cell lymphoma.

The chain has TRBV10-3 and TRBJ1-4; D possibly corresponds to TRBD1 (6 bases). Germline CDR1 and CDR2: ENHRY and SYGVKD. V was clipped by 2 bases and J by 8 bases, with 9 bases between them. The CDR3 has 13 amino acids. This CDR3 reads CAISERGLEKLFF. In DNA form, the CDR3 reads TGTGCCATCAGTGAGAGGGGGTTGGAAAAACTGTTTTTT.

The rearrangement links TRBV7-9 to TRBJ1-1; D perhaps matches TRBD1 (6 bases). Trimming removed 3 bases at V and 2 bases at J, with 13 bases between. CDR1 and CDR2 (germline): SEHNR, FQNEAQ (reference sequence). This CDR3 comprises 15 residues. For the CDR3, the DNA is TGTGCCAGCAGCTTCTACCGGACAGCTAACACTGAAGCTTTCTTT. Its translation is CASSFYRTANTEAFF. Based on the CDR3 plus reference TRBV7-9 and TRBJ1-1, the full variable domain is DTGVSQNPRHKITKRGQNVTFRCDPISEHNRLYWYRQTLGQGPEFLTYFQNEAQLEKSRLLSDRFSAERPKGSFSTLEIQRTEQGDSAMYLCASSFYRTANTEAFFGQGTRLTVV.

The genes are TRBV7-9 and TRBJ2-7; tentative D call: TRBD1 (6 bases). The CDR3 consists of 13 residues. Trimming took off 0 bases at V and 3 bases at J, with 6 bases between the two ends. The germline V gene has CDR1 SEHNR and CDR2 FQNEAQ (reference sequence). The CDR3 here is CASSLAGGYEQYF. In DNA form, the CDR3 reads TGTGCCAGCAGCTTAGCAGGGGGCTACGAGCAGTACTTC.

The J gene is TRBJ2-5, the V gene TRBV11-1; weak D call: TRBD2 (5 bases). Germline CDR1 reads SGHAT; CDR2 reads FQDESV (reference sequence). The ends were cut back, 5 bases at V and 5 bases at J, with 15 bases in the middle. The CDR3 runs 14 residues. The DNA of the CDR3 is TGTGCCAGCAGCCAGCCGGGGATGGGGGAGACCCAGTACTTC. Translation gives CASSQPGMGETQYF.

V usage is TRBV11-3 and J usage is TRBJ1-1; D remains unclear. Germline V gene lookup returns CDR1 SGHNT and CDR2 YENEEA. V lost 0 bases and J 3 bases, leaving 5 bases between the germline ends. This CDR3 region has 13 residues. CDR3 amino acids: CASSLERDTEAFF. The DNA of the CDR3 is TGTGCCAGCAGCTTAGAGAGGGACACTGAAGCTTTCTTT.